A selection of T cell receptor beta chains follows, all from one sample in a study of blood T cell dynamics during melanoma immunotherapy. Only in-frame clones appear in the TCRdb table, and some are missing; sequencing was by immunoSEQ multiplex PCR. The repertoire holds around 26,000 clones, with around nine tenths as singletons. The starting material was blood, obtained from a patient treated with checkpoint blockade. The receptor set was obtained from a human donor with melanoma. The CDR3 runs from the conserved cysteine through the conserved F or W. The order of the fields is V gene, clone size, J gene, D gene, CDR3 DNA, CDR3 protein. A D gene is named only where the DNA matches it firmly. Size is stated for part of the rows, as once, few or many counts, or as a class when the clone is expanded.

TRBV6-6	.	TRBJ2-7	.	TGTGCCAGCAGTTATTCAGGTTCCCTCTACGAGCAGTACTTC	CASSYSGSLYEQYF
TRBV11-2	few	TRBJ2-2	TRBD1	TGTGCCAGCAGCTTAGAAGGGGGCTCCCGGACCGGGGAGCTGTTTTTT	CASSLEGGSRTGELFF
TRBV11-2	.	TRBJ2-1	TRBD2	TGTGCCAGCAGCCCGAGGACTAGCGGGAGGGTAGATGAGCAGTTCTTC	CASSPRTSGRVDEQFF
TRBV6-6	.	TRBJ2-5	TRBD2	TGTGCCAGCAGTTACTCGAAGGGACTAGCACAAGAGACCCAGTACTTC	CASSYSKGLAQETQYF
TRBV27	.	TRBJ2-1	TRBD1	TGTGCCAGCAGTACCGGGACAGGGGGGTACAATGAGCAGTTCTTC	CASSTGTGGYNEQFF
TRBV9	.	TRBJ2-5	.	TGTGCCAGCGGGGGGCGGGGCGGAGTGACCCAGTACTTC	CASGGRGGVTQYF
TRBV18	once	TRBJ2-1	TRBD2	TGTGCCAGCTCACCACCCGGCGGGACTAGCGGCCCGGGGACCTACAATGAGCAGTTCTTC	CASSPPGGTSGPGTYNEQFF
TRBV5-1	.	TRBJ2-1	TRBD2	TGCGCCAGCAGCCCTACTAGCGGGGGATACAATGAGCAGTTCTTC	CASSPTSGGYNEQFF
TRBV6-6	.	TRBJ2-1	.	TGTGCCAGCAGTCGCGGGGGCCCCTACAATGAGCAGTTCTTC	CASSRGGPYNEQFF
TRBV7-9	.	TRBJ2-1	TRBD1	TGTGCCAGCAGCCGAATTAGAGGGACAGGGAACAATGAGCAGTTCTTC	CASSRIRGTGNNEQFF
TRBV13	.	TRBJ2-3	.	TGTGCCAGCAGCCCCACAGATACGCAGTATTTT	CASSPTDTQYF
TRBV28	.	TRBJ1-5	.	TGTGCCAGCAGTTTTTCCAGGGGACTCAATCAGCCCCAGCATTTT	CASSFSRGLNQPQHF
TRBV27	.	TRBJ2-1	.	TGTGCCAGCAGTTTCGCACAGCCCTCCTACAATGAGCAGTTCTTC	CASSFAQPSYNEQFF